This T cell receptor beta chain was captured by sequencing in a study of identical twins (dated by TCRdb to 2016 to 2017). The study in broad terms: To test whether fetal clonotypes persist, the study used deep sequencing on TCR alpha and beta repertoires from monozygotic twins, unrelated adults of various ages, and cord blood. Replicate twin experiments were performed at different times using different library preparation protocols to rule out contamination.

Every donor was a healthy Caucasian. Three pairs of female monozygotic twins, all aged about 18 to 30 years, made up the twin cohort. RNA for TCR libraries was isolated from peripheral blood mononuclear cells. From the cysteine up to the phenylalanine, the CDR3 has a length of 15 residues. This entry keeps only the CDR3 DNA: 45 bases, framed from base 1. CDR1 and CDR2 (SGHRS, YFSETQ) derive from the germline V gene. A distance of 16 bases separates the germline ends of V and J, which lose 0 bases and 7 bases respectively. The protocol used for the library was 5' RACE. Sequencing took place on an Illumina HiSeq 2000. A universal primer binding site was introduced by template switching, and a unique molecular identifier was present in the final cDNA, enabling accurate counting of TCR cDNA molecules. Specific primers in the conserved constant-segment region were used to synthesize first-strand cDNA for the TCR alpha and beta chains. To control for contamination, every cDNA library was double barcoded, receiving both a SMART-Mk sample barcode and Illumina barcodes. TruSeq adapter sequences, together with Illumina sample barcodes, were added in two successive PCR steps. The TCR alpha and beta cDNA libraries were sequenced on the Illumina HiSeq platform using custom primers. The original methods were these. MiGEC processed the raw reads to extract unique molecular identifiers, while MiXCR was used to determine the CDR3 positions. Recombination models were inferred per individual with the repgenHMM and IGoR tools using an EM algorithm. Shared clonotypes were analyzed with the tcR package in R, and sharing was normalized by the product of cloneset sizes. Out-of-frame nonproductive sequences were analyzed to study raw recombination free of thymic and clonal selection effects. Starting from the raw public reads, TCRdb applied fastp trimming at Q25, assembled clones with MiXCR and retained in-frame beta chains. Each record represents a unique CDR3 protein, reported with the most common genes and DNA among its rows. The V and J calls come from TCRdb's annotation, not from the publication. For this sample there are hundreds of thousands of distinct CDR3 sequences; 7.1% appear just once. Jointly, the top ten make up about 1.6% of the sample.

A word on this clonotype: Its recognized antigen is unknown. The input lacks base qualities; no much larger clone sits a single base away.

What the work shows at the level of the full study, not this receptor alone: Invariant T cells such as MAIT and iNKT could partly confound zero-insertion analyses, though diverse VJ usage argued against this for most clonotypes. Abundant cord blood beta clonotypes carried fewer insertions; young adult naive repertoires showed a weaker similar trend, while memory repertoires showed none. Recombination models systematically underestimated out-of-frame TCR alpha sharing in monozygotic twins but agreed with sharing between unrelated individuals. Because the same donors could not be followed over many years, the conclusions relied on cross-sectional statistical analysis. Compared with coincidental sharing between unrelated individuals, an excess of low generation-probability sequences was observed among out-of-frame TCR alpha sequences shared between twins. Excess twin sharing in beta out-of-frame sequences was weaker because fewer shared sequences lowered the signal-to-noise ratio.

This sample was also put to use in a study of yellow fever vaccine responses in identical twins. As the second publication notes: According to the authors, in identical twins the way T cells responded to vaccination appeared partly convergent and partly personalized. Focusing on identical twins, the study followed the T cell clones that responded to the vaccine, and did so with precision.

This TCR came from a woman aged 18-30 years in good health. Sequencing was performed on PBMCs. The chain joins TRBV5-1 to TRBJ1-1; D gene: possibly TRBD1, on 5 matching bases. The encoded CDR3 is CASSLAPAGGYEAFF. The bases read TGCGCCAGCAGCTTGGCCCCGGCGGGGGGTTATGAAGCTTTCTTT.